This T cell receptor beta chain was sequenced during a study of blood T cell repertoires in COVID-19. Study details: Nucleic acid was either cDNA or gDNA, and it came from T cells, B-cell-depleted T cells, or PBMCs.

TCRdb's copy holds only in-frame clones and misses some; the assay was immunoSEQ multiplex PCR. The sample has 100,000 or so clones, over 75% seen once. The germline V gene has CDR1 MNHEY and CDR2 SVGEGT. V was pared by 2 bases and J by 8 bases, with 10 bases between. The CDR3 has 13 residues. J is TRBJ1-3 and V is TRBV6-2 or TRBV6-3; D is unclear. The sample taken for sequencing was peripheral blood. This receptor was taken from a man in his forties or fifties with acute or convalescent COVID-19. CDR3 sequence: CASSYAEVDTIYF. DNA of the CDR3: TGTGCCAGCAGTTACGCGGAGGTTGACACCATATATTTT.